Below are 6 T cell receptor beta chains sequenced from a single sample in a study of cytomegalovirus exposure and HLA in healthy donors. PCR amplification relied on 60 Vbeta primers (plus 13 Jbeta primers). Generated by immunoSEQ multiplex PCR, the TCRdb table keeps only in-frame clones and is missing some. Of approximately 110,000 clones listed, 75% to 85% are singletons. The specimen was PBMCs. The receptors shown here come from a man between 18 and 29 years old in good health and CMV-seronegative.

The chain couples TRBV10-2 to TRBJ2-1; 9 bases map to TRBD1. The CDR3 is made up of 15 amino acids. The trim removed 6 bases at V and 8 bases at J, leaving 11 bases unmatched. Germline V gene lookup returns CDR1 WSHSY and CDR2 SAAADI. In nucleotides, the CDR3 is TGCGCCAGCAGGTTTTCCGGGACAGGGTCCCATGAGCAGTTCTTC. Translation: CASRFSGTGSHEQFF.

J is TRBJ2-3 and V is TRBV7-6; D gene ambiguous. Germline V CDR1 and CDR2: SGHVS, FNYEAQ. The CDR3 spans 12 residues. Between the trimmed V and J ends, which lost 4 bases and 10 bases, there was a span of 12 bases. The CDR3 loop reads CASSYYSEAQYF. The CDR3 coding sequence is TGTGCCAGCAGCTATTATTCAGAGGCGCAGTATTTT.

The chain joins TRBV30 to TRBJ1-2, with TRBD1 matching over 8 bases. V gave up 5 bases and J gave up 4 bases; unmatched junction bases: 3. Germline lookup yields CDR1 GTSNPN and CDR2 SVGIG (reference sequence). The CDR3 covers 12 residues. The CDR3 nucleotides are TGTGCCTGGGGTACAGGGGGCTATGGCTACACCTTC. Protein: CAWGTGGYGYTF.

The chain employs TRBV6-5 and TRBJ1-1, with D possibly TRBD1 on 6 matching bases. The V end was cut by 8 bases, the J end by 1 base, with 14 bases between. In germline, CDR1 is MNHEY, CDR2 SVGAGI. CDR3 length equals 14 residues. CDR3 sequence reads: CASQQGWGNTEAFF. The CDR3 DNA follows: TGTGCCAGCCAACAGGGTTGGGGGAACACTGAAGCTTTCTTT.

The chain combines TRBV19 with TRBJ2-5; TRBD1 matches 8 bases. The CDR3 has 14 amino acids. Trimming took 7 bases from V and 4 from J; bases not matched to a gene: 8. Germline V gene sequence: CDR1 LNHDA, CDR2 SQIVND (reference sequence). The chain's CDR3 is CASTRQGFGETQYF. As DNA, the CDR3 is TGTGCCAGTACCCGACAGGGGTTTGGAGAGACCCAGTACTTC. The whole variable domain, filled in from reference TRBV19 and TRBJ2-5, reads DGGITQSPKYLFRKEGQNVTLSCEQNLNHDAMYWYRQDPGQGLRLIYYSQIVNDFQKGDIAEGYSVSREKKESFPLTVTSAQKNPTAFYLCASTRQGFGETQYFGPGTRLLVL.

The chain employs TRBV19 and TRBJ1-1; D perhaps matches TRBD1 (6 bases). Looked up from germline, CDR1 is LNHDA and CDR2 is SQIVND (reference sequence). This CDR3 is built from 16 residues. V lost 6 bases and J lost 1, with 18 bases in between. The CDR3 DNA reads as TGTGCCAGTAGCTCAGGGGTGGGCAGGGCGAACACTGAAGCTTTCTTT. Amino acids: CASSSGVGRANTEAFF.